A selection of T cell receptor beta chains follows, all from one sample in a study of shared clonotypes between healthy human individuals. TCRdb's copy holds only in-frame clones and misses some; the assay was immunoSEQ multiplex PCR. The sample has 2.5 million or so clones; around nine tenths are singletons. Sequencing was performed on naive CD4+ T cells sorted from blood. These receptor sequences come from a man younger than 35 in good health. The conserved cysteine and the conserved F or W are not part of the CDR3 here.

>TRBV5-1
ASSLGGGGVDEQY
>TRBV5-1
ASSLVLWTGDTGELF
>TRBV5-1
ASSLARASGEDEQF
>TRBV10-3
AISEGTPYEQY
>TRBV7-7
ASSELQGEQF
>TRBV5-6
ASSLAGEGLPGEQY
>TRBV18
ASSPSRQRDSPLH
>TRBV19
ASSPGTLGEKLF
>TRBV2
ASSDSGSTDTQY
>TRBV7-3
ASSLTGWLNEQF
>TRBV27
ASTRDRANTGELF
>TRBV7-2
ASSLPRFSYEQY